This T cell receptor beta chain was obtained from a study of cytomegalovirus exposure and HLA in healthy donors. Trimming cost V 6 bases and J 1 base, with 6 bases left between them. Germline assignment: CDR1 MNHNS and CDR2 SASEGT. The CDR3 runs to 12 residues. This clone was seen just once. Its antigen is unidentified. The study, taken as a whole, reports: It was approximately 170 TCR beta chains that were listed as cytomegalovirus-associated. A later analysis, which compared TCR beta chains of equal frequency, found the HLA-associated ones more clonally expanded.

The PCR was carried out with 60 Vbeta primers and 13 Jbeta primers. Clones were read by immunoSEQ multiplex PCR, and TCRdb kept only the in-frame ones, dropping some. The data contain over 150,000 clones, about four fifths of them singletons. Sequencing was carried out using PBMCs. The receptor was isolated from a male donor in good health and CMV-seronegative. The V call is TRBV6-1, the J call TRBJ1-1; maybe TRBD1 (6 bases). The CDR3 DNA is TGTGCCAGCAGGGGACAGAACACTGAAGCTTTCTTT. This codes for CASRGQNTEAFF.